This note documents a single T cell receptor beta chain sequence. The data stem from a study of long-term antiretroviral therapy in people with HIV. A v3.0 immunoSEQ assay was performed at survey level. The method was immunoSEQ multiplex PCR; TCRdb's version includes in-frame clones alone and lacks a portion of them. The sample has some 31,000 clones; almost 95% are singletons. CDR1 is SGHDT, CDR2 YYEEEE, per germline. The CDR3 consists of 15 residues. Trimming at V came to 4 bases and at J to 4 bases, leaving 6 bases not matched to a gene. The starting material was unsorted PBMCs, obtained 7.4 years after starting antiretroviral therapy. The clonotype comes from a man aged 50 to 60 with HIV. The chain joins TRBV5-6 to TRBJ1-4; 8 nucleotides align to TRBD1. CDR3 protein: CASSQDRAGNEKLFF. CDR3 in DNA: TGTGCCAGCAGCCAGGACAGGGCGGGTAATGAAAAACTGTTTTTT.